The next 29 T cell receptor beta chains were all read from a single sample in a study of regulatory and conventional T cells in RAG deficiency. Blood CD4+ CD25-low CD127-high conventional T cells supplied the genomic DNA template. Sequencing used immunoSEQ multiplex PCR; TCRdb keeps in-frame clones, though not all of them. The sample includes 29,000 or so clones, 90% to 95% of them seen just once. These data were likewise used in another study, on regulatory T cells. That report notes: The primer mix had 52 TRBV and 13 TRBJ primers.

The sequenced sample consisted of CD25- CD4+ T cells sorted from blood. These receptors were obtained from a human donor in good health.

The rearrangement links TRBV7-3 to TRBJ2-3, with unresolved D. Germline CDR1 reads SGHTA; CDR2 reads FQGTGA. The V end lost 4 bases, the J end lost 2 bases, and 7 bases lay between the germline ends. CDR3 length: 13 residues. The DNA of the CDR3 is TGTGCCAGCAGCTCCAGTCACACAGATACGCAGTATTTT. It codes for CASSSSHTDTQYF.

The count of this clone is one. The chain is built from TRBV30 and TRBJ2-7, with 9 bases fitting TRBD1. This CDR3 is built from 13 residues. The ends lost 2 bases at V and 3 bases at J; junction bases unmatched: 2. CDR1 is GTSNPN and CDR2 is SVGIG in the germline V gene (reference sequence). Here the CDR3 DNA reads TGTGCCTGGAGTAGGGGACAGGGCTACGAGCAGTACTTC. It yields the protein CAWSRGQGYEQYF.

The rearrangement uses TRBV7-9 and TRBJ1-1; 10 bases line up with TRBD1. Looked up from germline, CDR1 is SEHNR and CDR2 is FQNEAQ (reference sequence). The CDR3 length is 15 residues. After removal of 5 bases from V and 0 bases from J, the junction contained 3 bases not matched to a gene. The CDR3 loop reads CASSRQGALNTEAFF. CDR3 nucleotide sequence: TGTGCCAGCAGCCGACAGGGGGCTCTGAACACTGAAGCTTTCTTT.

This sequence joins TRBV5-5 and TRBJ1-6, with D possibly being TRBD1 (6 bases). CDR1 and CDR2 (germline): SGHKS, YYEKEE (reference sequence). V gave up 1 base and J gave up 8 bases, with 7 bases separating them. The CDR3 is made up of 13 amino acids. The CDR3 bases are TGTGCCAGCAGCTTGAGGACAGATTCACCCCTCCACTTT. It yields the protein CASSLRTDSPLHF.

The rearrangement links TRBV27 to TRBJ2-5; 10 bases are a match to TRBD2. The CDR3 has 18 amino acids. Germline V lookup: CDR1 MNHEY, CDR2 SMNVEV (reference sequence). Trimming cost V 7 bases and J 5 bases; bases outside gene matches: 19. CDR3 bases: TGTGCCAGCACCCGGGTGGGGACGAAGCGGGGGGGCCGGGAGACCCAGTACTTC. Its protein is CASTRVGTKRGGRETQYF.

This clone was counted once. This chain uses TRBV27 with TRBJ1-2; 11 nucleotides line up with TRBD1. This CDR3 spans 14 amino acids. CDR1 is MNHEY, CDR2 SMNVEV, per germline (reference sequence). With V trimmed by 6 bases and J by 7 bases, 7 bases remained unmatched. CDR3 protein: CASRADRGLFGYTF. The CDR3 coding sequence is TGTGCCAGCAGGGCGGACAGGGGGCTTTTTGGCTACACCTTC.

The chain has TRBV4-2 and TRBJ2-5; maybe TRBD2 (7 bases). This CDR3 comprises 18 residues. Germline CDR1 LGHNA, CDR2 YNFKEQ. V lost 0 bases and J 1 base, leaving 18 bases between the germline ends. The CDR3 nucleotides read TGTGCCAGCAGCCAAGATTTCGGGCGGGGGCCTGGCCAAGAGACCCAGTACTTC. Its protein product is CASSQDFGRGPGQETQYF.

CDR3 DNA sequence: TGTGCCAGCAGCCAAGAAGGGACAGCCCTGGGGAAACTGTTTTTT. Translating gives CASSQEGTALGKLFF. The chain uses TRBV14 and TRBJ1-4; 7 nucleotides line up with TRBD1. The germline CDR1 and CDR2 sequences are SGHDN and FVKESK. Trimming took 0 bases from V and 11 from J; bases not matched to a gene: 9. The CDR3 contains 15 residues.

The chain combines TRBV2 with TRBJ1-2; the D gene is possibly TRBD1 (5 bases). The V gene lost 8 bases and the J gene lost 4 bases, with 14 bases spanning the gap. The germline gives CDR1 SNHLY, CDR2 FYNNEI. The length of the CDR3 is 13 residues. DNA of the CDR3: TGTGCCAGCGGGGGAGGGAACCCCTATGGCTACACCTTC. Protein sequence: CASGGGNPYGYTF. Complete variable domain (other parts from reference TRBV2 and TRBJ1-2): EPEVTQTPSHQVTQMGQEVILRCVPISNHLYFYWYRQILGQKVEFLVSFYNNEISEKSEIFDDQFSVERPDGSNFTLKIRSTKLEDSAMYFCASGGGNPYGYTFGSGTRLTVV.

The V call is TRBV18, the J call TRBJ2-7; 8 positions match TRBD1. Germline CDR1 reads KGHSH; CDR2 reads LQKENI. This CDR3 contains 15 residues. The V and J ends lost 1 base and 1 base, in that order; junction bases with no gene match: 3. The CDR3 protein is CASSPRGQASYEQYF. The CDR3 DNA reads TGTGCCAGCTCACCACGGGGACAGGCGTCCTACGAGCAGTACTTC.

This clone was found a few times. This chain links TRBV19 with TRBJ1-3; 7 nucleotides align to TRBD1. Trimming cost V 3 bases and J 7 bases; bases outside gene matches: 6. CDR3 length: 14 amino acids. Germline CDR1 LNHDA, CDR2 SQIVND (reference sequence). The CDR3, as DNA: TGTGCCAGTAGTATCCCGGGCAGGGGGAACACCATATATTTT. Translating it yields CASSIPGRGNTIYF. The full variable domain, rest sourced from reference TRBV19 and TRBJ1-3, is DGGITQSPKYLFRKEGQNVTLSCEQNLNHDAMYWYRQDPGQGLRLIYYSQIVNDFQKGDIAEGYSVSREKKESFPLTVTSAQKNPTAFYLCASSIPGRGNTIYFGEGSWLTVV.

The V call is TRBV19, the J call TRBJ1-3; 8 bases are a match to TRBD1. V shed 6 bases, J shed 0 bases, and the junction held 7 bases outside the gene matches. Germline CDR1 LNHDA, CDR2 SQIVND (reference sequence). The CDR3 length is 16 residues. CDR3 sequence reads: CASSTTGVFSGNTIYF. In nucleotides, the CDR3 is TGTGCCAGTAGCACGACAGGGGTCTTCTCTGGAAACACCATATATTTT.

The rearrangement joins TRBV18 to TRBJ2-3; D remains ambiguous. The CDR3 sequence is 13 residues long. V dropped 7 bases and J dropped 6 bases, with 14 bases sitting between them. From germline, CDR1 is KGHSH and CDR2 LQKENI. The CDR3 loop is CASFNSYADTQYF. CDR3 bases: TGTGCCAGCTTTAACTCCTATGCGGATACGCAGTATTTT.

The chain carries TRBV25-1 and TRBJ1-4, with TRBD1 as a possible D gene (6 bases). V gave up 1 base and J gave up 1 base, with 13 bases separating them. The CDR3 sequence is 17 residues long. The germline V gene has CDR1 MGHDK and CDR2 SYGVNS. The CDR3 protein is CASSEWGTYQTNEKLFF. The CDR3 coding sequence is TGTGCCAGCAGTGAATGGGGGACATACCAAACTAATGAAAAACTGTTTTTT. Based on the CDR3 plus reference TRBV25-1 and TRBJ1-4, the full variable domain is EADIYQTPRYLVIGTGKKITLECSQTMGHDKMYWYQQDPGMELHLIHYSYGVNSTEKGDLSSESTVSRIRTEHFPLTLESARPSHTSQYLCASSEWGTYQTNEKLFFGSGTQLSVL.

This chain uses TRBV9 with TRBJ1-3; 8 bases match TRBD1. Losses at the gene ends were 3 bases for V and 7 bases for J; bases not matched to a gene: 9. CDR1 SGDLS and CDR2 YYNGEE come from the germline V gene. The CDR3 consists of 15 residues. The CDR3 spells CASSAGQAFGNTIYF. The CDR3 DNA follows: TGTGCCAGCAGCGCGGGACAGGCCTTTGGCAACACCATATATTTT. Complete variable domain (other parts from reference TRBV9 and TRBJ1-3): DSGVTQTPKHLITATGQRVTLRCSPRSGDLSVYWYQQSLDQGLQFLIQYYNGEERAKGNILERFSAQQFPDLHSELNLSSLELGDSALYFCASSAGQAFGNTIYFGEGSWLTVV.

This clone was detected a few times. V gene TRBV6-5 combines with J gene TRBJ1-3; D is possibly TRBD1 (6 bases). The ends were cut back, 8 bases at V and 0 bases at J, with 14 bases in the middle. The V gene's germline CDR1 is MNHEY and CDR2 SVGAGI. CDR3 length: 15 residues. The CDR3 spells CASSRGGASGNTIYF. The CDR3 DNA reads TGTGCCAGCTCTCGGGGGGGGGCCTCTGGAAACACCATATATTTT.

The chain joins TRBV6-1 to TRBJ1-2; the D gene is possibly TRBD1 (6 bases). Germline-derived CDR1 and CDR2 are MNHNS and SASEGT. Between the trimmed V and J ends, which lost 5 bases and 4 bases, there was a span of 8 bases. The CDR3 has 12 residues. Here the CDR3 reads CASSWTVYGYTF. CDR3 coding DNA: TGTGCCAGCAGTTGGACAGTCTATGGCTACACCTTC.

The rearrangement uses TRBV19 and TRBJ2-2; 7 bases map to TRBD1. The CDR3 length is 15 residues. Germline values: CDR1 LNHDA, CDR2 SQIVND (reference sequence). The V segment lost 3 bases and the J segment 5 bases; nucleotides outside the gene matches: 6. The CDR3 coding sequence is TGTGCCAGTAGTATCCAGACAGGGAGAACCGGGGAGCTGTTTTTT. It is translated as CASSIQTGRTGELFF. Looking up the rest from reference TRBV19 and TRBJ2-2 gives the full variable domain: DGGITQSPKYLFRKEGQNVTLSCEQNLNHDAMYWYRQDPGQGLRLIYYSQIVNDFQKGDIAEGYSVSREKKESFPLTVTSAQKNPTAFYLCASSIQTGRTGELFFGEGSRLTVL.

The chain joins TRBV6-1 to TRBJ1-1, with a possible D match to TRBD1 (5 bases). CDR1 is MNHNS, CDR2 SASEGT, per germline. The CDR3 extends over 13 amino acids. Trimming shortened V by 6 bases and J by 7 bases, and 15 bases separated the two germline ends. As DNA, the CDR3 is TGTGCCAGCAGGTTTTCCCCGGGGGGTGAAGCTTTCTTT. Translated, it gives CASRFSPGGEAFF.

The rearrangement uses TRBV6-5 and TRBJ1-1, with a weak D call TRBD1 (6 bases). Trimming shortened V by 5 bases and J by 1 base, and 8 bases separated the two germline ends. Germline V gene lookup returns CDR1 MNHEY and CDR2 SVGAGI. This CDR3 is 13 amino acids long. In DNA, the CDR3 is TGTGCCAGCAGTCGGACAGCGAACACTGAAGCTTTCTTT. As protein: CASSRTANTEAFF.

The rearrangement uses TRBV5-1 and TRBJ2-5; 7 bases are shared with TRBD1. The CDR3 is made up of 14 amino acids. Germline CDR1 and CDR2: SGHRS and YFSETQ. Unmatched junction bases numbered 6, after V lost 2 bases and J lost 5 bases. CDR3 sequence reads: CASSFTGVEETQYF. DNA of the CDR3: TGCGCCAGCAGCTTTACAGGGGTGGAGGAGACCCAGTACTTC.

CDR3 nucleotide sequence: TGTGCCAGCAGTGCTAGCGTGGCCCCAGATACGCAGTATTTT. This translates into CASSASVAPDTQYF. The chain recombines TRBV9 with TRBJ2-3; D might be TRBD2 (6 bases). V dropped 5 bases and J dropped 4 bases, with 14 bases sitting between them. The CDR3 has 14 amino acids. Looked up from germline, CDR1 is SGDLS and CDR2 is YYNGEE.

This chain connects TRBV5-1 to TRBJ1-3, with TRBD1 matching over 7 bases. From germline, CDR1 is SGHRS and CDR2 YFSETQ. The CDR3 consists of 14 residues. The trim removed 4 bases at V and 2 bases at J, leaving 3 bases unmatched. The CDR3 nucleotides read TGCGCCAGCAGCCCAACAGGGGCTGGAAACACCATATATTTT. It encodes CASSPTGAGNTIYF.

J is TRBJ2-2 and V is TRBV19; 8 bases line up with TRBD1. This CDR3 contains 16 residues. Germline lookup yields CDR1 LNHDA and CDR2 SQIVND (reference sequence). V lost 3 bases to trimming and J lost 4 bases; unmatched junction nucleotides: 7. The chain's CDR3 is CASSIQGARGTGELFF. In DNA, the CDR3 is TGTGCCAGTAGTATCCAGGGGGCGCGGGGCACCGGGGAGCTGTTTTTT.

A remark on this clone: Additional DNA sequences in this sample encode the identical CDR3. The chain carries TRBV27 and TRBJ1-6; TRBD1 aligns across 10 bases. This CDR3 contains 18 residues. Germline values: CDR1 MNHEY, CDR2 SMNVEV (reference sequence). With 4 bases clipped from V and 4 bases from J, the junction kept 10 bases outside the gene matches. The CDR3 here is CASSSADRGRGYNSPLHF. The CDR3 nucleotides are TGTGCCAGCAGTTCGGCAGACAGGGGGCGTGGGTATAATTCACCCCTCCACTTT.

The chain joins TRBV7-6 to TRBJ2-5, with 8 bases identical to TRBD1. CDR3 size: 13 residues. Germline loops: CDR1 SGHVS, CDR2 FNYEAQ. Losses at the gene ends were 4 bases for V and 3 bases for J; bases not matched to a gene: 1. The CDR3 is CASSSDREETQYF. CDR3 sequence (DNA): TGTGCCAGCAGCTCGGACAGGGAAGAGACCCAGTACTTC.

The chain employs TRBV6-1 and TRBJ2-7, with D possibly matching TRBD1 (5 bases). Trimming took off 3 bases at V and 6 bases at J, with 18 bases between the two ends. The germline gives CDR1 MNHNS, CDR2 SASEGT. This CDR3 is 15 amino acids long. CDR3 DNA: TGTGCCAGCAGTGAGGAGAGGCAGGGAAAGATCGAGCAGTACTTC. Translation: CASSEERQGKIEQYF.

This clone was seen only once. The rearrangement uses TRBV15 and TRBJ1-3; D ambiguous. CDR1 LNHNV and CDR2 YYDKDF come from the germline V gene (reference sequence). V lost 0 bases to trimming and J lost 0 bases, with 9 bases between them. CDR3 length: 16 residues. CDR3 loop: CATSRDRSSSGNTIYF. CDR3 bases: TGTGCCACCAGCAGAGATCGTTCGAGCTCTGGAAACACCATATATTTT.

The chain links TRBV5-6 to TRBJ1-2; no clear D gene. From germline, CDR1 is SGHDT and CDR2 YYEEEE. V was pared by 0 bases and J by 0 bases, with 6 bases between. The CDR3 consists of 14 residues. The CDR3 bases are TGTGCCAGCAGCTTGGGGCCATCTAACTATGGCTACACCTTC. Protein: CASSLGPSNYGYTF.